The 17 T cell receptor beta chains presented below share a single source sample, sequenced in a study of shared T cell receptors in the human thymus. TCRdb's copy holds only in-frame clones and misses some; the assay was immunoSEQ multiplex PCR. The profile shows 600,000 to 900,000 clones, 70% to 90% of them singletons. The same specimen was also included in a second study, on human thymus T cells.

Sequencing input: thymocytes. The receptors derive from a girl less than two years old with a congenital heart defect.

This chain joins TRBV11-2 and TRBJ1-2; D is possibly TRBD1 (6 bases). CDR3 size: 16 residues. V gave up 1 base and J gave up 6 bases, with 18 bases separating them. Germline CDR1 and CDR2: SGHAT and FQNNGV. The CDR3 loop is CASSLALLIGGHGYTF. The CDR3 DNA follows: TGTGCCAGCAGCTTAGCCCTACTCATCGGGGGGCATGGCTACACCTTC.

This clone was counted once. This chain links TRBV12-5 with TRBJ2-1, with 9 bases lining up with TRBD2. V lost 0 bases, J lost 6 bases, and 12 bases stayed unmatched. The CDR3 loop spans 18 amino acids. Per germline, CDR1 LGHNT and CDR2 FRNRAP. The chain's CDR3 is CASGLVPSRGGRVNEQFF. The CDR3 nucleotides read TGTGCTAGTGGTTTGGTACCCTCGCGGGGGGGCAGGGTCAATGAGCAGTTCTTC.

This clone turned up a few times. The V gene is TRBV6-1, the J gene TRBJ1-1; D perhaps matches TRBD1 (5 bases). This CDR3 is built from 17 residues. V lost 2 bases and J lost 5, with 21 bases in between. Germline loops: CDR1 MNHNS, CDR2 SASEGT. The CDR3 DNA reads TGTGCCAGCAGTGAACGTGGCCAGGGCAGGGATACAACTGAAGCTTTCTTT. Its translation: CASSERGQGRDTTEAFF.

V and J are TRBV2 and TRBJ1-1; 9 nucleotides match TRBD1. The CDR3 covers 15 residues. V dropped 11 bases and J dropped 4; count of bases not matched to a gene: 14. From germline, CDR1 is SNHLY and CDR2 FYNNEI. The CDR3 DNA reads TGTGCCCGCCGGGCACAGGGGGCCGGGAGCACTGAAGCTTTCTTT. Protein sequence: CARRAQGAGSTEAFF. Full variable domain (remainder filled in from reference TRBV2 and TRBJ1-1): EPEVTQTPSHQVTQMGQEVILRCVPISNHLYFYWYRQILGQKVEFLVSFYNNEISEKSEIFDDQFSVERPDGSNFTLKIRSTKLEDSAMYFCARRAQGAGSTEAFFGQGTRLTVV.

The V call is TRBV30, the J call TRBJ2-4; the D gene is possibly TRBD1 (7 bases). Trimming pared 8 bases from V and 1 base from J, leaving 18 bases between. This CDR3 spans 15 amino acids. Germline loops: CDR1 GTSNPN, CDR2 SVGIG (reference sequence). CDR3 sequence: CAAETEGAAKNIQYF. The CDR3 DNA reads TGTGCCGCCGAAACGGAGGGGGCCGCCAAAAACATTCAGTACTTC.

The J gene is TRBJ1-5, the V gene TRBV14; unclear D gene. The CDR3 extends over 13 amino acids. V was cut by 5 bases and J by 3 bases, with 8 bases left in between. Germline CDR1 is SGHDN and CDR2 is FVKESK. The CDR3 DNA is TGTGCCAGCAGCAACCGGGACAATCAGCCCCAGCATTTT. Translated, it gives CASSNRDNQPQHF.

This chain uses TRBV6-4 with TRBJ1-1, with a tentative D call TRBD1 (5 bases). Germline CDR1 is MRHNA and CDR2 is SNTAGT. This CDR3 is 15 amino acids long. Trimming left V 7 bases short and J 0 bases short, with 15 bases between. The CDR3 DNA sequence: TGTGCCAGCAAACCCAGGGCCTACATGAACACTGAAGCTTTCTTT. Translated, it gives CASKPRAYMNTEAFF.

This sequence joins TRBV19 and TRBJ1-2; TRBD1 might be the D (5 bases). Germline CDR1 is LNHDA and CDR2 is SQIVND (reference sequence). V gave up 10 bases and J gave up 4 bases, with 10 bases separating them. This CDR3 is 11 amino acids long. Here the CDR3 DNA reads TGTGCCACAAGACAGTCCTATGGCTACACCTTC. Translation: CATRQSYGYTF.

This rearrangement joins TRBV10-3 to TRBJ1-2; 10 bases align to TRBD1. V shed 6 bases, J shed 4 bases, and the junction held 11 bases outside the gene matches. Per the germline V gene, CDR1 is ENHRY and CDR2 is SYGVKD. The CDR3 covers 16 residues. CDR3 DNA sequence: TGTGCCATCAGGGCATTGTCGACAGGGGGCGTCTATGGCTACACCTTC. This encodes CAIRALSTGGVYGYTF.

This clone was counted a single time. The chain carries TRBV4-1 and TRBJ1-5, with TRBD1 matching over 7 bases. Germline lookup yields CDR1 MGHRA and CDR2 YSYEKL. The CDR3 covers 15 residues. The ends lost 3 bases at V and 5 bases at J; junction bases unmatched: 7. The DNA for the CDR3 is TGCGCCAGCAGCCACAGGGACAGACGGCATCAGCCCCAGCATTTT. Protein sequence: CASSHRDRRHQPQHF.

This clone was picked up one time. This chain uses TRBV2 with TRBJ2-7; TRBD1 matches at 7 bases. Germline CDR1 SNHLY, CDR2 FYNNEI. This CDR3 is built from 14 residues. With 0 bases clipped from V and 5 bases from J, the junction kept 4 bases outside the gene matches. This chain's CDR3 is CASSEARQGHEQYF. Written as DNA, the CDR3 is TGTGCCAGCAGTGAAGCCCGACAGGGCCACGAGCAGTACTTC.

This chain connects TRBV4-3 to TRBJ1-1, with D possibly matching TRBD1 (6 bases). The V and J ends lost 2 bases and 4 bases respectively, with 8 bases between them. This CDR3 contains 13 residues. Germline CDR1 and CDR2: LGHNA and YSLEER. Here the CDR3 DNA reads TGCGCCAGCAGCCAACTAGGGGGCACTGAAGCTTTCTTT. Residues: CASSQLGGTEAFF.

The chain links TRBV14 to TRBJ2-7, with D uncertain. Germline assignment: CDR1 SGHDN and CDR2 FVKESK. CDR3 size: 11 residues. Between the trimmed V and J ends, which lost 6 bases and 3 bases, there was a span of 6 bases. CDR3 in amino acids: CASSTSYEQYF. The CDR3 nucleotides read TGTGCCAGCAGTACAAGCTACGAGCAGTACTTC.

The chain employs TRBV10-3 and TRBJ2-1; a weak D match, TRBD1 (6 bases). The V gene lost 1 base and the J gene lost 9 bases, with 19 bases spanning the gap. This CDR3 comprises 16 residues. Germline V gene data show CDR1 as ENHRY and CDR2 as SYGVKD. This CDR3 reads CAISEFWTACRAEQFF. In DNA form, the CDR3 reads TGTGCCATCAGTGAGTTTTGGACAGCCTGTCGCGCTGAGCAGTTCTTC.

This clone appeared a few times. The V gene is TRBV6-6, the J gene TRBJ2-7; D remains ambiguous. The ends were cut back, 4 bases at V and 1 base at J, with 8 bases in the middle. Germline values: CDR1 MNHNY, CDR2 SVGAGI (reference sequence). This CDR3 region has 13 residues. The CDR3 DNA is TGTGCCAGCAGTTGCCAAGCTTCCTACGAGCAGTACTTC. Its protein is CASSCQASYEQYF.

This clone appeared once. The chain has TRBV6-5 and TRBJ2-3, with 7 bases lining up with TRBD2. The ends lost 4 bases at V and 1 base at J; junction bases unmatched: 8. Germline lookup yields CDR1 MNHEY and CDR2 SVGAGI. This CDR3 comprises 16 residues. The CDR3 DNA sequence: TGTGCCAGCAGTTTCAAGACTAGCTCCCGCACAGATACGCAGTATTTT. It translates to CASSFKTSSRTDTQYF.

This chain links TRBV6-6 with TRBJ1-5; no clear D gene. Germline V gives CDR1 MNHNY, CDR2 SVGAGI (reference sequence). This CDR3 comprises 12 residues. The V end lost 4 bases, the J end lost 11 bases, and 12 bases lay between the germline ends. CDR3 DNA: TGTGCCAGCAGTTGCGGTTCTCGGGCCCAGCATTTT. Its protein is CASSCGSRAQHF.